Sequencing of this T cell receptor (beta chain) was carried out in a study of T cell changes during pregnancy in multiple sclerosis. Produced via immunoSEQ multiplex PCR; TCRdb's table is partial and in-frame only. The top ten hold 0.95% to 1.5% of the sample, which has 35,000 to 45,000 clones, 90% to 95% seen once. The source was peripheral blood, collected before pregnancy. This receptor was identified in a female donor with multiple sclerosis, enrolled in a pregnancy study.

The DNA for the CDR3 is TGCGCCAGCAGCCTCCTAGGCACCGGGGAGCTGTTTTTT. It codes for CASSLLGTGELFF. V gene TRBV4-1 combines with J gene TRBJ2-2; D uncertain. V lost 4 bases and J 4 bases, leaving 7 bases between the germline ends. The germline CDR1 and CDR2 sequences are MGHRA and YSYEKL. There are 13 residues in the CDR3.